This is a list of T cell receptor beta chains from one sample in a study of early T cells in non-severe SARS-CoV-2 infection. TCRdb called the 5' RACE reads again in MiXCR, with one record for every CDR3 protein. The table records about 80,000 distinct CDR3 sequences, more than 10% of them present only once. Sample: whole blood, taken at baseline. The source of these receptors is an adult who was a healthcare worker with PCR-confirmed SARS-CoV-2 infection or an uninfected control (not recorded which). The donor label of this sample is uncertain. CDR3s include the opening cysteine and the closing phenylalanine or tryptophan. A D gene is named only where the DNA matches it firmly. Expanded clones get a size class; other rows say once, few or many, or leave the size out.

many | TRBJ2-1 | . | TRBV7-8 | TGTGCCAGCAGCTTACCTAAACAGGGGGGGAAGGGAAACAATGAGCAGTTCTTC | CASSLPKQGGKGNNEQFF
. | TRBJ2-7 | TRBD1 | TRBV16 | TGTGCCAGCACACCCACCTACAGGGGGTTGTCCTACGAGCAGTACTTC | CASTPTYRGLSYEQYF
many | TRBJ2-2 | TRBD1 | TRBV2 | TGTGCCAGCAGGAACAGGGGTTACCGGGAGCTGTTTTTT | CASRNRGYRELFF
few | TRBJ2-7 | . | TRBV10-1 | TGCGCCAGCAGTGAGTCGTCTGCGCAGGGAGGTAACGAGCAGTACTTC | CASSESSAQGGNEQYF
many | TRBJ2-2 | TRBD1 | TRBV30 | TGTGCCTGGAGTAGGGGGACAGGGAGCACCGGGGAGCTGTTTTTT | CAWSRGTGSTGELFF
many | TRBJ2-7 | TRBD2 | TRBV6-6 | TGTGCCAGCAGTTACTCGTTTTCCGGACTAGCGGGAGTTTACGAGCAGTACTTC | CASSYSFSGLAGVYEQYF
few | TRBJ2-7 | . | TRBV9 | TGTGCCAGCAGCCCCTGGGACAAAACTAACGAGCAGTACTTC | CASSPWDKTNEQYF
. | TRBJ2-1 | . | TRBV2 | TGTGCCAGCAGTTTGAGTCGAGAGCAGTTCTTC | CASSLSREQFF
. | TRBJ1-2 | TRBD1 | TRBV6-1 | TGTGCCAGCAGAGAGGGACAGGGGGATGGCTACACCTTC | CASREGQGDGYTF
many | TRBJ1-2 | TRBD1 | TRBV4-3 | TGCGCCAGCAGCCAAGATCAGGGGGCCTCCTCCGATGGCTACACCTTC | CASSQDQGASSDGYTF
few | TRBJ2-3 | TRBD2 | TRBV11-3 | TGTGCCAGCAGCTCCTCCACGCGGGGGGGCGTTACGCAGTATTTT | CASSSSTRGGVTQYF
many | TRBJ2-3 | . | TRBV10-3 | TGTGCCATCAGTGAGGGGCAGGGAGATACGCAGTATTTT | CAISEGQGDTQYF
few | TRBJ2-7 | . | TRBV6-5 | TGTGCCAGCACTTCGTTCGACAGAGACGTTCCCTACGAGCAGTACTTC | CASTSFDRDVPYEQYF
few | TRBJ2-7 | TRBD2 | TRBV7-2 | TGTGCCAGCAGCTTAACTAGCGGGGAGCCGAGAGAGCAGTACTTC | CASSLTSGEPREQYF
few | TRBJ2-7 | . | TRBV2 | TGTGCCAGCCCGAACAGGGTCAACTCCTACGAGCAGTACTTC | CASPNRVNSYEQYF
. | TRBJ2-7 | . | TRBV7-6 | TGTGCCAACAGCTTAGATGACGGAACCTACGAGCAGTACTTC | CANSLDDGTYEQYF
many | TRBJ2-1 | . | TRBV18 | TGTGCCAGCTCACCACCTTCTGGGTATGAGCAGTTCTTC | CASSPPSGYEQFF
. | TRBJ2-7 | . | TRBV11-2 | TGTGCCAGCAGGAATATCGTACGAGGACGCCCCTACGAGCAGTACTTC | CASRNIVRGRPYEQYF
many | TRBJ1-2 | . | TRBV6-6 | TGTGCCAGCAGTGAGATCTGGCAGGGCGACTATGGCTACACCTTC | CASSEIWQGDYGYTF
. | TRBJ2-4 | TRBD1 | TRBV5-1 | TGCGCCAGCAGCACGGACAGGGACCACATTCAGTACTTC | CASSTDRDHIQYF
many | TRBJ2-1 | . | TRBV20-1 | TGCAGTGCTGACCCGCAGGAGAGCAATGAGCAGTTCTTC | CSADPQESNEQFF
many | TRBJ2-2 | . | TRBV6-1 | TGTGCCAGCGGCCGGGTTAGTGGCGGGGAGCTGTTTTTT | CASGRVSGGELFF
few | TRBJ2-5 | . | TRBV20-1 | TGCAGTGCTACCATGGACAGACAGGAGACCCAGTACTTC | CSATMDRQETQYF
few | TRBJ1-2 | . | TRBV27 | TGTGCCAGCAGTTCGGGACCGACTTTCTATGGCTACACCTTC | CASSSGPTFYGYTF
. | TRBJ1-3 | . | TRBV5-1 | TGCGCCAGCAGCTTGGGGGGCGCGGACGGAAACACCATATATTTT | CASSLGGADGNTIYF
many | TRBJ1-2 | . | TRBV6-6 | TGTGCCAGCACCGAGTCACGCGGCTACACCTTC | CASTESRGYTF
few | TRBJ2-5 | TRBD2 | TRBV10-2 | TGCGCCACCCGACTAGCGGGAGGGACCCAGTACTTC | CATRLAGGTQYF
. | TRBJ2-6 | TRBD1 | TRBV6-2/TRBV6-3 | TGTGCCAGCAGTTACACGTGGACAGGGACCCGGAGAGGGGCCAACGTCCTGACTTTC | CASSYTWTGTRRGANVLTF